The 31 T cell receptor beta chains below all came from one sample that was sequenced in a study of CD8 T cells in Susac syndrome. Random-hexamer reverse transcription was applied to roughly 0.5 to 1 ug RNA. TCRdb reprocessed the immunoSEQ multiplex PCR reads via MiXCR and lists one record per CDR3 protein. The sample has about 210,000 distinct CDR3 sequences, about 95% seen once; the top ten hold 0.15% to 0.2%. Sequencing was carried out using CD4+ T cells from PBMCs. These receptor sequences come from a human donor with Susac syndrome.

The rearrangement links TRBV7-9 to TRBJ2-5, with TRBD1 matching over 7 bases. Germline V gene data show CDR1 as SEHNR and CDR2 as FQNEAQ (reference sequence). V was pared by 6 bases and J by 5 bases, with 3 bases of the junction left unmatched. The CDR3 sequence is 12 residues long. In nucleotides, the CDR3 is TGTGCCAGCAGGGAGACAGGGGAGACCCAGTACTTC. Translated: CASRETGETQYF. The whole variable domain, remainder taken from reference TRBV7-9 and TRBJ2-5, is DTGVSQNPRHKITKRGQNVTFRCDPISEHNRLYWYRQTLGQGPEFLTYFQNEAQLEKSRLLSDRFSAERPKGSFSTLEIQRTEQGDSAMYLCASRETGETQYFGPGTRLLVL.

The rearrangement uses TRBV9 and TRBJ2-2; no firm D call. CDR3 size: 13 residues. V lost 3 bases and J 0 bases, leaving 3 bases between the germline ends. Germline CDR1 SGDLS, CDR2 YYNGEE. CDR3 loop: CASSDPNTGELFF. In DNA form, the CDR3 reads TGTGCCAGCAGCGATCCGAACACCGGGGAGCTGTTTTTT.

The V and J genes are TRBV5-1 and TRBJ2-7; TRBD1 aligns across 8 bases. Trimming at V came to 2 bases and at J to 5 bases, leaving 6 bases not matched to a gene. Germline V CDR1 and CDR2: SGHRS, YFSETQ. CDR3 length equals 14 residues. DNA for the CDR3: TGCGCCAGCAGCTTTGCGGACAGGGCCCACGAGCAGTACTTC. Protein product: CASSFADRAHEQYF.

The chain carries TRBV7-9 and TRBJ2-5; no clear D gene. V lost 2 bases, J lost 5 bases, and 15 bases lay in between. This CDR3 spans 15 amino acids. Germline loops: CDR1 SEHNR, CDR2 FQNEAQ (reference sequence). The CDR3 DNA sequence: TGTGCCAGCAGCTTACGGGCCCCCGGGTGGGAGACCCAGTACTTC. Protein product: CASSLRAPGWETQYF.

Points on this clonotype: The junction departs from the called germline gene at one end, perhaps through a read error. The chain couples TRBV7-7 to TRBJ2-5, with a tentative D call TRBD2 (5 bases). Germline V gives CDR1 SSHAT, CDR2 FNYEAQ (reference sequence). The CDR3 is 13 residues long. The CDR3 coding sequence is TGTGCTAGCAGCTCCGGGATAGAAGAGACCCAGTACTTC. This translates into CASSSGIEETQYF.

This rearrangement joins TRBV20-1 to TRBJ1-5; TRBD1 is a possible D gene (6 bases). Germline-derived CDR1 and CDR2 are DFQATT and SNEGSKA (reference sequence). Trimming stripped 3 bases from V and 3 bases from J, with 18 bases between. CDR3 length: 16 amino acids. The CDR3: CSASSIQGHDNQPQHF. CDR3 sequence (DNA): TGCAGTGCTAGTTCCATCCAGGGACATGACAATCAGCCCCAGCATTTT.

The V gene is TRBV20-1, the J gene TRBJ1-3; TRBD1 is a possible D gene (6 bases). CDR1 and CDR2 from the germline V gene are DFQATT and SNEGSKA (reference sequence). With 2 bases removed from V and 4 bases from J, the gap between germline ends came to 15 bases. This CDR3 spans 15 amino acids. CDR3 nucleotide sequence: TGCAGTGCTAGACACAGGGCGGTTTGGGGAAACACCATATATTTT. Translated, it gives CSARHRAVWGNTIYF.

This clonotype was counted a single time. This rearrangement joins TRBV6-6 to TRBJ2-7; 9 bases are a match to TRBD1. The CDR3 consists of 14 residues. Germline lookup yields CDR1 MNHNY and CDR2 SVGAGI (reference sequence). The J segment lost 3 bases and the V segment lost 7 bases, leaving 7 bases of the junction unmatched. The CDR3 DNA reads TGTGCCAGCATACCGGGACAGGGCATCTACGAGCAGTACTTC. It codes for CASIPGQGIYEQYF.

The CDR3 spells CASSLVSNSYNEQFF. The CDR3 DNA follows: TGCGCCAGCAGCTTGGTATCAAACTCCTACAATGAGCAGTTCTTC. The chain links TRBV5-1 to TRBJ2-1; D remains unclear. V shed 0 bases and J shed 0 bases, with 7 bases lying between them. The germline V gene encodes CDR1 SGHRS and CDR2 YFSETQ. This CDR3 contains 15 residues.

The V and J genes are TRBV5-1 and TRBJ2-5; 12 bases map to TRBD1. The CDR3 length is 15 residues. The J segment lost 3 bases and the V segment lost 4 bases, leaving 4 bases of the junction unmatched. In germline, CDR1 is SGHRS, CDR2 YFSETQ. This CDR3 is CASSIGTGGEETQYF. CDR3 DNA: TGCGCCAGCAGCATAGGGACAGGGGGCGAAGAGACCCAGTACTTC.

The chain joins TRBV5-1 to TRBJ1-5, with D perhaps matching TRBD1 (5 bases). The germline gives CDR1 SGHRS, CDR2 YFSETQ. Trimming removed 4 bases at V and 6 bases at J, with 17 bases between. The CDR3 has 15 residues. The DNA of the CDR3 is TGCGCCAGCAGCAGGATTCCCGGGGCAGCTCAGCCCCAGCATTTT. Encoded protein: CASSRIPGAAQPQHF.

V gene TRBV5-1 combines with J gene TRBJ2-5; no definite D call. CDR1 is SGHRS, CDR2 YFSETQ, per germline. V was trimmed by 4 bases and J by 7 bases, leaving 17 bases between them. The CDR3 length is 14 residues. The CDR3 region is CASSRPSGVRTQYF. The CDR3 nucleotides are TGCGCCAGCAGCCGACCGAGTGGGGTACGGACCCAGTACTTC.

J is TRBJ2-2 and V is TRBV3-1; D might be TRBD2 (7 bases). Germline lookup yields CDR1 LGHDT and CDR2 YNNKEL (reference sequence). The V end lost 6 bases, the J end lost 0 bases, and 11 bases lay between the germline ends. The CDR3 has 15 amino acids. The CDR3 sequence: CASRGGGPNTGELFF. The CDR3 DNA reads TGTGCCAGCAGGGGAGGGGGGCCGAACACCGGGGAGCTGTTTTTT.

This chain joins TRBV29-1 and TRBJ2-7, with D hard to call. The V gene lost 4 bases and the J gene lost 5 bases, with 9 bases spanning the gap. Germline values: CDR1 SQVTM, CDR2 ANQGSEA. The CDR3 is 11 amino acids. Here the CDR3 DNA reads TGCAGCGTTGGAACCAGGAACGAGCAGTACTTC. This sequence encodes CSVGTRNEQYF.

The V call is TRBV5-6, the J call TRBJ1-5; TRBD1 might be the D (6 bases). CDR3 size: 13 residues. V dropped 2 bases and J dropped 5 bases, with 8 bases sitting between them. Germline CDR1 is SGHDT and CDR2 is YYEEEE. The CDR3 coding sequence is TGTGCCAGCAGCTTTTCAGGGGATCAGCCCCAGCATTTT. Amino acids: CASSFSGDQPQHF.

The chain has TRBV5-5 and TRBJ2-3; tentatively, D is TRBD1 (5 bases). V was shortened by 3 bases and J by 10 bases, with 12 bases between the two germline ends. Germline assignment: CDR1 SGHKS and CDR2 YYEKEE (reference sequence). The CDR3 has 12 residues. The CDR3 sequence: CASSWGRNPQYF. For the CDR3, the DNA is TGTGCCAGCAGCTGGGGCCGGAATCCGCAGTATTTT.

This chain joins TRBV12-3 or TRBV12-4 and TRBJ1-2; D gene uncertain. The V and J ends lost 0 bases and 3 bases respectively, with 8 bases between them. This CDR3 spans 14 amino acids. The CDR3 loop reads CASSLANVDYGYTF. In DNA form, the CDR3 reads TGTGCCAGCAGTTTAGCGAACGTAGACTATGGCTACACCTTC.

This chain joins TRBV6-2 or TRBV6-3 and TRBJ1-5, with a tentative D call TRBD1 (5 bases). The germline V gene has CDR1 MNHEY and CDR2 SVGEGT. Between the trimmed V and J ends, which lost 8 bases and 3 bases, there was a span of 14 bases. The CDR3 has 14 amino acids. The CDR3 nucleotides are TGTGCCAGCCAGCAAGGGACTTACAATCAGCCCCAGCATTTT. It translates to CASQQGTYNQPQHF.

The chain is built from TRBV12-3 or TRBV12-4 and TRBJ1-3; D possibly corresponds to TRBD1 (6 bases). This CDR3 has 14 amino acids. With 6 bases removed from V and 0 bases from J, the gap between germline ends came to 9 bases. The CDR3 DNA is TGTGCCAGCAGAAGGGGGACCTCTGGAAACACCATATATTTT. It is translated as CASRRGTSGNTIYF.

This chain links TRBV19 with TRBJ2-7; 9 nucleotides match TRBD1. Trimming took 2 bases from V and 5 from J; bases not matched to a gene: 13. The CDR3 loop spans 17 amino acids. The germline V gene encodes CDR1 LNHDA and CDR2 SQIVND (reference sequence). The CDR3 reads CASSIIGDRARVDEQYF. For the CDR3, the DNA is TGTGCCAGTAGTATAATAGGGGACAGGGCGCGTGTGGACGAGCAGTACTTC.

The chain is built from TRBV30 and TRBJ2-5, with no clear D. The V gene's germline CDR1 is GTSNPN and CDR2 SVGIG (reference sequence). There are 13 residues in the CDR3. With 0 bases removed from V and 2 bases from J, the gap between germline ends came to 7 bases. CDR3 nucleotide sequence: TGTGCCTGGAGTGTTGGGCAGCAAGAGACCCAGTACTTC. Residues: CAWSVGQQETQYF.

CDR3 DNA sequence: TGTGCCAGCAGCGGGGGCCCGAAACAGCCCCAGCATTTT. It specifies CASSGGPKQPQHF. The chain combines TRBV6-2 or TRBV6-3 with TRBJ1-5; TRBD1 might be the D (6 bases). The CDR3 is 13 amino acids. The germline V gene has CDR1 MNHEY and CDR2 SVGEGT. Trimming cost V 6 bases and J 7 bases, with 13 bases left between them.

The chain recombines TRBV15 with TRBJ1-1, with a possible D match to TRBD1 (6 bases). The CDR3 extends over 15 amino acids. The germline V and J ends were trimmed by 0 bases and 1 base, with 9 bases remaining between them. Germline V gene sequence: CDR1 LNHNV, CDR2 YYDKDF (reference sequence). The CDR3 nucleotides are TGTGCCACCAGCAGAGACCCGGGACAGAACACTGAAGCTTTCTTT. It encodes CATSRDPGQNTEAFF.

This chain connects TRBV12-3 or TRBV12-4 to TRBJ1-1; D unresolved. The CDR3 sequence is 16 residues long. V lost 6 bases and J lost 4, with 21 bases in between. CDR3 sequence: CASSSSGPPESTEAFF. The CDR3 coding sequence is TGTGCCAGCAGCTCCTCCGGCCCCCCGGAAAGCACTGAAGCTTTCTTT.

This clonotype was seen a single time. V and J are TRBV20-1 and TRBJ2-2; no definite D call. Looked up from germline, CDR1 is DFQATT and CDR2 is SNEGSKA (reference sequence). The CDR3 spans 14 residues. Trimming left V 1 base short and J 0 bases short, with 6 bases between. As DNA, the CDR3 is TGCAGTGCTAGAGGTCGGACGAACACCGGGGAGCTGTTTTTT. Protein: CSARGRTNTGELFF.

This chain joins TRBV20-1 and TRBJ1-1, with D possibly TRBD1 on 5 matching bases. The ends were cut back, 5 bases at V and 5 bases at J, with 18 bases in the middle. The CDR3 contains 14 residues. Germline CDR1 DFQATT, CDR2 SNEGSKA (reference sequence). As DNA, the CDR3 is TGCAGTGCTTCCTTTCAGGGTGTGGGAACTGAAGCTTTCTTT. The encoded protein is CSASFQGVGTEAFF.

J is TRBJ2-1 and V is TRBV6-2 or TRBV6-3; D remains unclear. Germline-derived CDR1 and CDR2 are MNHEY and SVGEGT. This CDR3 has 13 residues. Between the trimmed V and J ends, which lost 7 bases and 0 bases, there was a span of 7 bases. CDR3 nucleotides: TGTGCCAGCAAGGGCAGCTCCTACAATGAGCAGTTCTTC. Its translation is CASKGSSYNEQFF.

This clonotype was detected once. The V gene is TRBV6-1, the J gene TRBJ1-1; TRBD1 matches at 7 bases. Germline values: CDR1 MNHNS, CDR2 SASEGT. V gave up 3 bases and J gave up 6 bases; unmatched junction bases: 7. The CDR3 has 14 residues. CDR3 residues: CASSDRGEGAEAFF. The CDR3 nucleotides read TGTGCCAGCAGTGACAGGGGGGAAGGGGCTGAAGCTTTCTTT.

This clonotype has more than one count but fewer than ten. The gene calls are TRBV7-8 and TRBJ1-2; 9 nucleotides match TRBD1. The length of the CDR3 is 13 residues. The V segment lost 5 bases and the J segment 6 bases; nucleotides outside the gene matches: 4. The germline gives CDR1 SGHVS, CDR2 FQNEAQ. The CDR3 DNA is TGTGCCAGCAGCATACAGGGGGCGAATGGCTACACCTTC. It translates to CASSIQGANGYTF.

This sequence joins TRBV30 and TRBJ1-4, with 9 nucleotides matching TRBD1. V lost 4 bases, J lost 8 bases, and 5 bases stayed unmatched. The CDR3 is 13 amino acids. Germline CDR1 is GTSNPN and CDR2 is SVGIG (reference sequence). The chain's CDR3 is CAWTTGGYEKLFF. CDR3 sequence (DNA): TGTGCCTGGACGACAGGGGGATACGAAAAACTGTTTTTT.

The chain uses TRBV11-3 and TRBJ1-1, with D unclear. The CDR3 contains 15 residues. The germline V and J ends were trimmed by 1 base and 3 bases, with 12 bases remaining between them. The germline V gene encodes CDR1 SGHNT and CDR2 YENEEA. This CDR3 reads CASSLGGRVDTEAFF. CDR3 DNA: TGTGCCAGCAGCTTAGGTGGCCGGGTGGACACTGAAGCTTTCTTT. Full variable domain (missing parts from reference TRBV11-3 and TRBJ1-1): EAGVVQSPRYKIIEKKQPVAFWCNPISGHNTLYWYLQNLGQGPELLIRYENEEAVDDSQLPKDRFSAERLKGVDSTLKIQPAELGDSAVYLCASSLGGRVDTEAFFGQGTRLTVV.